Listed below are T cell receptor beta chains from one sample, sequenced in a study of cytomegalovirus exposure and HLA in healthy donors. Assay: immunoSEQ multiplex PCR; the TCRdb copy retains only in-frame clones and omits some. The profile covers about 99,000 clones, with roughly 80% appearing a single time and roughly 4% taken by the ten largest. Sequenced input: PBMCs. The receptors were gathered from a man aged 50-59 years in good health and CMV-seropositive. Both conserved end residues are part of each CDR3. D genes are given only for firm matches. The size entry is marked missing in some rows and otherwise reads once, few, many or a size class.

D	size	length	V	J	CDR3	DNA
TRBD1	-	13	TRBV2	TRBJ1-1	CASRDRGRTEAFF	TGTGCCAGCAGGGACAGGGGGCGGACTGAAGCTTTCTTT
-	-	14	TRBV5-1	TRBJ1-6	CASSRTESNSPLHF	TGCGCCAGCAGCAGAACAGAAAGTAATTCACCCCTCCACTTT
TRBD2	few	15	TRBV2	TRBJ2-7	CASTEVASGSSEQYF	TGTGCCAGCACCGAAGTGGCTAGCGGGAGTAGCGAGCAGTACTTC
TRBD2	-	15	TRBV6-5	TRBJ2-1	CASRYLGRGDNEQFF	TGTGCCAGCAGGTATCTAGGCCGGGGGGACAATGAGCAGTTCTTC
-	-	13	TRBV6-5	TRBJ2-2	CASSYPGTGELFF	TGTGCCAGCAGTTACCCGGGCACCGGGGAGCTGTTTTTT
-	-	18	TRBV4-2	TRBJ2-5	CASSQEYREATHQETQYF	TGTGCCAGCAGCCAAGAGTATAGGGAGGCCACCCACCAAGAGACCCAGTACTTC
TRBD1	-	18	TRBV19	TRBJ1-4	CASSARTGRGTTNEKLFF	TGTGCCAGTAGTGCAAGGACAGGGCGCGGAACAACTAATGAAAAACTGTTTTTT
TRBD2	-	17	TRBV12-5	TRBJ2-3	CASGRQSGLAGGYTQYF	TGTGCTAGTGGTCGACAAAGCGGACTAGCGGGAGGATATACGCAGTATTTT
-	-	14	TRBV6-6	TRBJ2-3	CASRYQGFTDTQYF	TGTGCCAGCAGGTATCAGGGTTTCACAGATACGCAGTATTTT
-	-	17	TRBV7-2	TRBJ2-5	CASSLAGASGEGETQYF	TGTGCCAGCAGCTTAGCAGGCGCGTCAGGGGAAGGAGAGACCCAGTACTTC
-	-	13	TRBV6-1	TRBJ2-1	CASSSQGWDEQFF	TGTGCCAGCAGTTCCCAGGGGTGGGATGAGCAGTTCTTC
TRBD1	-	15	TRBV5-1	TRBJ1-4	CASSWGRTGGEKLFF	TGCGCCAGCAGCTGGGGGCGGACAGGGGGTGAAAAACTGTTTTTT
TRBD2	-	14	TRBV7-9	TRBJ2-4	CASSLGGLANIQYF	TGTGCCAGCAGCTTAGGTGGACTAGCGAACATTCAGTACTTC
TRBD1	-	17	TRBV28	TRBJ2-4	CASSTIGQASVQNIQYF	TGTGCCAGCAGTACCATAGGACAGGCGAGTGTCCAAAACATTCAGTACTTC
-	-	14	TRBV14	TRBJ1-6	CASSQGRSYSPLHF	TGTGCCAGCAGCCAAGGACGGAGCTATTCACCCCTCCACTTT
TRBD1	-	15	TRBV4-1	TRBJ1-1	CASSQAPGQGTEAFF	TGCGCCAGCAGCCAAGCACCGGGACAGGGTACTGAAGCTTTCTTT
TRBD1	few	15	TRBV2	TRBJ2-5	CASSEALGRGETQYF	TGTGCCAGCAGTGAAGCGCTTGGCAGGGGGGAGACCCAGTACTTC
-	-	13	TRBV7-8	TRBJ2-7	CASSLEGFSEQYF	TGTGCCAGCAGCTTAGAGGGGTTTTCCGAGCAGTACTTC
TRBD1	-	15	TRBV5-1	TRBJ2-3	CASSDRDRSTDTQYF	TGCGCCAGCAGCGACCGGGACAGGAGCACAGATACGCAGTATTTT
-	-	13	TRBV28	TRBJ2-7	CASSSSSTRVEYF	TGTGCCAGCAGTTCCTCCTCTACCCGGGTGGAGTACTTC
-	few	13	TRBV6-4	TRBJ1-1	CASSDTENTEAFF	TGTGCCAGCAGTGACACAGAAAACACTGAAGCTTTCTTT
TRBD1	once	14	TRBV6-5	TRBJ1-2	CASSPGTASYGYTF	TGTGCCAGCAGTCCCGGGACAGCGAGCTATGGCTACACCTTC
-	-	14	TRBV5-5	TRBJ2-5	CASSLYPQGETQYF	TGTGCCAGCAGCTTGTATCCCCAGGGGGAGACCCAGTACTTC
TRBD1	-	16	TRBV18	TRBJ2-7	CASSPIPRQGSYEQYF	TGTGCCAGCTCACCCATCCCCCGACAGGGCAGCTACGAGCAGTACTTC
TRBD1	once	14	TRBV6-4	TRBJ2-3	CASSPGQGGDTQYF	TGTGCCAGCAGCCCCGGACAGGGTGGAGATACGCAGTATTTT
TRBD1	-	14	TRBV19	TRBJ1-5	CASWDSRTNQPQHF	TGTGCCAGTTGGGACAGCCGTACCAATCAGCCCCAGCATTTT
-	-	17	TRBV18	TRBJ1-4	CASSPLGQGQGDEKLFF	TGTGCCAGCTCACCATTGGGTCAAGGTCAGGGCGATGAAAAACTGTTTTTT
-	-	16	TRBV7-9	TRBJ2-5	CASSLVAGSGQETQYF	TGTGCCAGCAGCTTAGTTGCCGGGAGTGGGCAAGAGACCCAGTACTTC
-	-	17	TRBV9	TRBJ1-1	CASSVGKGLGMNTEAFF	TGTGCCAGCAGCGTAGGAAAGGGGCTGGGGATGAACACTGAAGCTTTCTTT
-	-	14	TRBV6-1	TRBJ1-5	CASSEAAGRQPQHF	TGTGCCAGCAGTGAAGCGGCAGGGAGGCAGCCCCAGCATTTT
TRBD1	-	16	TRBV6-4	TRBJ2-3	CASSPSGDSLSDTQYF	TGTGCCAGCAGCCCCTCAGGGGACAGTCTTTCAGATACGCAGTATTTT
TRBD2	-	17	TRBV5-4	TRBJ2-3	CASSFRLAGGPTDTQYF	TGTGCCAGCAGCTTTAGACTAGCGGGAGGGCCCACAGATACGCAGTATTTT
-	-	16	TRBV28	TRBJ2-7	CASSHGTRLSSYEQYF	TGTGCCAGCAGTCATGGGACTCGCCTGAGCTCCTACGAGCAGTACTTC
-	-	13	TRBV14	TRBJ2-5	CASSFWTEETQYF	TGTGCCAGCAGCTTTTGGACAGAAGAGACCCAGTACTTC
-	-	12	TRBV29-1	TRBJ2-1	CSVVLVTYEQFF	TGCAGCGTTGTACTAGTCACCTATGAGCAGTTCTTC
TRBD1	-	14	TRBV6-6	TRBJ2-5	CASRSGQGGETQYF	TGTGCCAGCAGATCCGGACAGGGTGGAGAGACCCAGTACTTC
TRBD2	few	14	TRBV28	TRBJ2-7	CASTLGGGSYEQYF	TGTGCCAGCACTCTCGGGGGGGGGAGCTACGAGCAGTACTTC
TRBD1	-	15	TRBV19	TRBJ1-2	CASSSRGQDNYGYTF	TGTGCCAGTAGCTCCCGGGGACAGGATAACTATGGCTACACCTTC
-	few	14	TRBV6-6	TRBJ1-2	CASSYSGVNYGYTF	TGTGCCAGCAGTTACTCGGGAGTTAACTATGGCTACACCTTC
TRBD2	few	16	TRBV7-9	TRBJ2-5	CASMGTSGSRRETQYF	TGTGCCAGCATGGGGACTAGCGGGAGTCGGCGAGAGACCCAGTACTTC
-	-	11	TRBV6-5	TRBJ2-1	CASTSSNEQFF	TGTGCCAGCACTAGCTCCAATGAGCAGTTCTTC
TRBD2	-	14	TRBV5-4	TRBJ2-7	CASSLAGPAYEQYF	TGTGCCAGCAGCTTAGCGGGGCCTGCCTACGAGCAGTACTTC
-	few	14	TRBV7-9	TRBJ2-1	CASSFSLARDEQFF	TGTGCCAGCAGCTTTAGTCTAGCAAGGGATGAGCAGTTCTTC
-	once	16	TRBV5-1	TRBJ1-1	CASSLAGLGLNTEAFF	TGCGCCAGCAGCTTGGCCGGACTGGGGTTAAACACTGAAGCTTTCTTT